This section outlines one TCR beta chain sequence together with its context. Its antigen remains unidentified. The CDR3 runs to 15 residues. V gave up 3 bases and J gave up 4 bases; unmatched junction bases: 9. Germline lookup yields CDR1 SGHRS and CDR2 YFSETQ. One entry per CDR3 protein results from TCRdb running MiXCR on the RACE reads. The sample has about 380,000 distinct CDR3 sequences, roughly 4.6% seen once. The data are from a study of human T cells and chemical hapten exposure. Study information: The upper back received 0.01% DPC by patch testing, with results read at 6 days. Cases of alopecia areata, totalis or universalis occurred in a predominantly female patient group.

The time point is: pre-sensitization, week 0. The treatment denotes: therapeutic diphenylcyclopropenone sensitization with weekly scalp DPC. Donation of samples came from alopecia patients who were 18 to 70 years old and suitable for DPC. Study-wide points: Expanded TCRs grouped into significantly more large CDR3 similarity clusters than controls produced.

The clonotype originates from a woman between 50 and 59 years old with alopecia areata. Some clones in this sample may be carry-over from other donors' samples. The rearrangement uses TRBV5-1 and TRBJ1-1, with TRBD1 matching 7 bases. The sample here was whole blood, taken in connection with sensitization to the hapten diphenylcyclopropenone (DPC). The CDR3, as DNA: TGCGCCAGCAGCTCTGATGACGCAGGGGGCACTGAAGCTTTCTTT. This encodes CASSSDDAGGTEAFF.